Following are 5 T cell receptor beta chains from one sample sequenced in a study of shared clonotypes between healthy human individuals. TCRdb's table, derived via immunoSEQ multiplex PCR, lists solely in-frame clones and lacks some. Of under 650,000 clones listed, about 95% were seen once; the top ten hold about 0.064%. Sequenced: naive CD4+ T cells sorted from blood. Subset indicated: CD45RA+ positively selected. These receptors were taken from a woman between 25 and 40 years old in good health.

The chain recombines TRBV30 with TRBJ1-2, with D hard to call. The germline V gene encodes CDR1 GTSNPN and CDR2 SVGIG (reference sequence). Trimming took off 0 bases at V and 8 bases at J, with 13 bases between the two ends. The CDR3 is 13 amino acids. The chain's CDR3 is CAWSVAVNGGYTF. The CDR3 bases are TGTGCCTGGAGTGTAGCTGTTAACGGCGGCTACACCTTC. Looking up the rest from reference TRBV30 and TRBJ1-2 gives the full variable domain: SQTIHQWPATLVQPVGSPLSLECTVEGTSNPNLYWYRQAAGRGLQLLFYSVGIGQISSEVPQNLSASRPQDRQFILSSKKLLLSDSGFYLCAWSVAVNGGYTFGSGTRLTVV.

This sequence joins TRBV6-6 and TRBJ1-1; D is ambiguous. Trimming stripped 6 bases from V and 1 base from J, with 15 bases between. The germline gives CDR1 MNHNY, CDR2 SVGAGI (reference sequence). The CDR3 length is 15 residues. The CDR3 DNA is TGTGCCAGCAGGCCACAGCAGCCCTGGAACACTGAAGCTTTCTTT. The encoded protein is CASRPQQPWNTEAFF.

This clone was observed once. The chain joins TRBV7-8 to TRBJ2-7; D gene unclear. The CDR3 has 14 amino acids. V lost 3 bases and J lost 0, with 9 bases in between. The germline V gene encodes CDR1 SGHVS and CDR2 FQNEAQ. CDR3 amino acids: CASSFGRTSYEQYF. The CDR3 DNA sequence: TGTGCCAGCAGCTTCGGCCGGACCTCCTACGAGCAGTACTTC.

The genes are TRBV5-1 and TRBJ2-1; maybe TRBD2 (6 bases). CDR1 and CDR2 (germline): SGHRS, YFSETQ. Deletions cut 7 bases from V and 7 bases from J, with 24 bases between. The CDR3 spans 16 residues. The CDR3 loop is CASQTVPGLSSNEQFF. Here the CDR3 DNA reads TGCGCCAGCCAAACGGTGCCGGGACTCTCGTCAAATGAGCAGTTCTTC.

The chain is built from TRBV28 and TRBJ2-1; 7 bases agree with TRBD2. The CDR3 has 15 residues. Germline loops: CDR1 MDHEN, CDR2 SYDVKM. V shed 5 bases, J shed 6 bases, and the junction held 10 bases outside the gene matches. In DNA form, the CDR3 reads TGTGCCAGCAGTCGGACTAGTCTTCCGGTCAATGAGCAGTTCTTC. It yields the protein CASSRTSLPVNEQFF.